Listed below are T cell receptor beta chains from one sample, sequenced in a study of shared clonotypes between healthy human individuals. Repertoires were generated with immunoSEQ multiplex PCR, while TCRdb's copy carries only in-frame clones and drops some. The sample includes around 990,000 clones, approximately 75% of them seen just once. Source material: memory CD4+ T cells from PBMCs. These receptors were taken from a man between 18 and 35 years old in good health. Some clones in this sample may be carry-over from other donors' samples. Both conserved end residues are part of each CDR3. A D gene is named only where the DNA matches it firmly. Clone size is given for some rows only: seen once, a few or many times, or a class if the clone is expanded.

j_gene,d_gene,v_gene,abundance,CDR3nt,CDR3aa
TRBJ1-5,.,TRBV19,.,TGTGCCAGTAGGTCACCGGTGGGCAATCAGCCCCAGCATTTT,CASRSPVGNQPQHF
TRBJ2-7,TRBD1,TRBV6-1,.,TGTGCCAGCAAGGAAGGGACAGCCTACGAGCAGTACTTC,CASKEGTAYEQYF
TRBJ2-3,.,TRBV11-2,.,TGTGCCAGCAGCTTAGACGCAGATACGCAGTATTTT,CASSLDADTQYF
TRBJ2-3,.,TRBV9,.,TGTGCCAGCAGCCCGTTTACAGCTAGCACAGATACGCAGTATTTT,CASSPFTASTDTQYF
TRBJ2-5,TRBD2,TRBV27,.,TGTGCCAGCAGTTTAGCGGGAGGGGGAGAGACCCAGTACTTC,CASSLAGGGETQYF
TRBJ2-7,TRBD2,TRBV19,few,TGTGCCAGTAGTCTAGCGGCGAGCTCCTACGAGCAGTACTTC,CASSLAASSYEQYF
TRBJ2-5,.,TRBV7-2,.,TGTGCCAGCAGCTTAGGGGGCGTGAAGGAGACCCAGTACTTC,CASSLGGVKETQYF
TRBJ1-2,.,TRBV20-1,few,TGCAGTGCTACTATAAACTATGGCTACACCTTC,CSATINYGYTF
TRBJ2-7,TRBD1,TRBV28,.,TGTGCCAGCAGTTCAGGGGGCCACGAGCAGTACTTC,CASSSGGHEQYF
TRBJ2-7,.,TRBV30,.,TGTGCCTGGAGTGTACTGATAGTAGGGGGCTACGAGCAGTACTTC,CAWSVLIVGGYEQYF
TRBJ2-1,TRBD1,TRBV5-1,.,TGCGCCAGCAGCACCGCCGGGACAGGGCACAATGAGCAGTTCTTC,CASSTAGTGHNEQFF
TRBJ2-3,TRBD2,TRBV28,.,TGTGCCAGCAGTGGGGCGAGCGGGGTCGCAGATACGCAGTATTTT,CASSGASGVADTQYF
TRBJ1-1,TRBD1,TRBV23-1,.,TGCGCCAGCATGACAGGGATGAACACTGAAGCTTTCTTT,CASMTGMNTEAFF
TRBJ2-7,TRBD2,TRBV2,.,TGTGCCAGCAGACTTCTAGCGGGAAACGAGCAGTACTTC,CASRLLAGNEQYF